Below are 30 T cell receptor beta chains sequenced from a single sample in a study of cytomegalovirus exposure and HLA in healthy donors. This PCR relied on a set of 60 Vbeta primers and 13 Jbeta primers. TCRdb keeps only in-frame clones here, not all; method: immunoSEQ multiplex PCR. The data contain 210,000 or so clones, about 83% of them seen just once; the ten biggest clones take up roughly 10%. The sample was PBMCs. These receptors were collected from a woman in her fifties or sixties in good health and CMV-seropositive.

As regards this clone: Other DNA sequences in this specimen translate into the identical CDR3. This chain joins TRBV6-5 and TRBJ1-2; the match to TRBD1 covers 7 bases. This CDR3 spans 15 amino acids. The junction had 3 bases not matched to a gene; V was cut back by 0 bases and J by 2 bases. Germline CDR1 reads MNHEY; CDR2 reads SVGAGI. The CDR3 bases are TGTGCCAGCAGTTACTCGCCAGGGGGGAACTATGGCTACACCTTC. Protein product: CASSYSPGGNYGYTF.

The gene calls are TRBV5-5 and TRBJ1-6; 8 bases map to TRBD1. CDR1 and CDR2 (germline): SGHKS, YYEKEE (reference sequence). With V trimmed by 4 bases and J by 1 base, 1 base remained unmatched. There are 15 residues in the CDR3. The CDR3 sequence: CASSGQGSYNSPLHF. For the CDR3, the DNA is TGTGCCAGCAGCGGACAGGGTTCCTATAATTCACCCCTCCACTTT.

In its sample, this clone was seen a few times. This rearrangement joins TRBV7-8 to TRBJ2-3; D is uncertain. V lost 3 bases and J 6 bases, leaving 4 bases between the germline ends. This CDR3 spans 11 amino acids. The germline gives CDR1 SGHVS, CDR2 FQNEAQ. The CDR3 sequence: CASSLRDTQYF. CDR3 DNA: TGTGCCAGCAGCTTGCGGGATACGCAGTATTTT.

The chain has TRBV2 and TRBJ2-7; D remains unclear. The CDR3 is 13 amino acids. The germline gives CDR1 SNHLY, CDR2 FYNNEI. V dropped 3 bases and J dropped 2 bases, with 8 bases sitting between them. CDR3 DNA: TGTGCCAGCAGTGATGGCGGAGCCTACGAGCAGTACTTC. It is translated as CASSDGGAYEQYF.

V is TRBV18 and J is TRBJ1-1; 7 nucleotides align to TRBD1. Germline V gene data show CDR1 as KGHSH and CDR2 as LQKENI. Losses at the gene ends were 4 bases for V and 7 bases for J; bases not matched to a gene: 12. CDR3 length: 15 residues. The CDR3 DNA follows: TGTGCCAGCTCACTTGCGACAGGGAGGATTGGTGAAGCTTTCTTT. It translates to CASSLATGRIGEAFF. Full variable domain (remainder filled in from reference TRBV18 and TRBJ1-1): NAGVMQNPRHLVRRRGQEARLRCSPMKGHSHVYWYRQLPEEGLKFMVYLQKENIIDESGMPKERFSAEFPKEGPSILRIQQVVRGDSAAYFCASSLATGRIGEAFFGQGTRLTVV.

V is TRBV28 and J is TRBJ1-2, with D possibly TRBD1 on 6 matching bases. This CDR3 has 14 residues. Germline V CDR1 and CDR2: MDHEN, SYDVKM. Between the trimmed V and J ends, which lost 7 bases and 2 bases, there was a span of 14 bases. The CDR3 loop reads CASTLPQGNYGYTF. In nucleotides, the CDR3 is TGTGCCAGCACTCTACCCCAGGGGAACTATGGCTACACCTTC.

The rearrangement links TRBV4-1 to TRBJ2-7, with 7 bases matching TRBD1. J was trimmed by 5 bases and V by 2 bases; bases with no gene match: 6. CDR3 size: 14 residues. From germline, CDR1 is MGHRA and CDR2 YSYEKL. DNA for the CDR3: TGCGCCAGCAGCCAACCGGGACAGACCCACGAGCAGTACTTC. Protein product: CASSQPGQTHEQYF.

The J gene is TRBJ1-2, the V gene TRBV7-2, with a possible D match to TRBD1 (6 bases). V was pared by 5 bases and J by 8 bases, with 18 bases between. Per germline, CDR1 SGHTA and CDR2 FQGNSA. The CDR3 has 14 amino acids. The chain's CDR3 is CASSPGGRPGGYTF. The CDR3 DNA follows: TGTGCCAGCAGCCCTGGGGGCCGCCCGGGGGGCTACACCTTC. The full variable domain, in which reference TRBV7-2 and TRBJ1-2 provide the parts outside the CDR3, is GAGVSQSPSNKVTEKGKDVELRCDPISGHTALYWYRQSLGQGLEFLIYFQGNSAPDKSGLPSDRFSAERTGGSVSTLTIQRTQQEDSAVYLCASSPGGRPGGYTFGSGTRLTVV.

This chain connects TRBV19 to TRBJ1-6, with D unresolved. This CDR3 spans 13 amino acids. V was shortened by 3 bases and J by 10 bases, with 10 bases between the two germline ends. The V gene's germline CDR1 is LNHDA and CDR2 SQIVND (reference sequence). The CDR3: CASSIGVRSPLHF. The CDR3 nucleotides read TGTGCCAGTAGTATCGGGGTGCGGTCACCCCTCCACTTT.

This clone has just a few counts. This chain joins TRBV18 and TRBJ1-6, with 9 bases identical to TRBD1. The CDR3 is 14 amino acids. The V gene end was trimmed by 5 bases and the J gene end by 8 bases; junction bases not matched to a gene: 4. Looked up from germline, CDR1 is KGHSH and CDR2 is LQKENI. Here the CDR3 reads CASSTTGGDSPLHF. The CDR3 DNA is TGTGCCAGCTCAACAACAGGGGGCGATTCACCCCTCCACTTT. Full variable domain (rest looked up from reference TRBV18 and TRBJ1-6): NAGVMQNPRHLVRRRGQEARLRCSPMKGHSHVYWYRQLPEEGLKFMVYLQKENIIDESGMPKERFSAEFPKEGPSILRIQQVVRGDSAAYFCASSTTGGDSPLHFGNGTRLTVT.

V is TRBV5-1 and J is TRBJ1-6, with unresolved D. CDR3 length: 14 residues. Trimming pared 3 bases from V and 8 bases from J, leaving 12 bases between. Germline lookup yields CDR1 SGHRS and CDR2 YFSETQ. The CDR3 DNA reads as TGCGCCAGCAGCTGGGCGGGTATGGATTCACCCCTCCACTTT. Translating it yields CASSWAGMDSPLHF.

The rearrangement uses TRBV29-1 and TRBJ2-2, with 8 bases aligning to TRBD1. The CDR3 loop spans 16 amino acids. The germline CDR1 and CDR2 sequences are SQVTM and ANQGSEA. Trimming took 4 bases from V and 1 from J; bases not matched to a gene: 8. CDR3 sequence reads: CSVGSPGQGNTGELFF. The CDR3 DNA follows: TGCAGCGTTGGAAGCCCAGGACAGGGGAACACCGGGGAGCTGTTTTTT.

The rearrangement joins TRBV27 to TRBJ2-7; D is perhaps TRBD1 (5 bases). This CDR3 has 16 amino acids. The ends were cut back, 0 bases at V and 6 bases at J, with 18 bases in the middle. Per the germline V gene, CDR1 is MNHEY and CDR2 is SMNVEV (reference sequence). The CDR3: CASSLSAGPLAPEQYF. CDR3 in DNA: TGTGCCAGCAGTTTATCGGCAGGGCCCCTCGCCCCCGAGCAGTACTTC.

This chain uses TRBV2 with TRBJ2-1; no clear D. Germline V gives CDR1 SNHLY, CDR2 FYNNEI. V shed 5 bases and J shed 4 bases, with 18 bases lying between them. CDR3 length: 16 amino acids. Here the CDR3 reads CASSYSPENFYNEQFF. The CDR3 DNA reads as TGTGCCAGCAGTTACTCCCCCGAGAATTTTTACAATGAGCAGTTCTTC.

The chain employs TRBV4-1 and TRBJ2-7; TRBD1 is a possible D gene (5 bases). The CDR3 has 16 amino acids. V gave up 1 base and J gave up 0 bases, with 13 bases separating them. Germline CDR1 and CDR2: MGHRA and YSYEKL. CDR3: CASSQGYPQGSYEQYF. The CDR3 nucleotides are TGCGCCAGCAGCCAAGGATACCCCCAGGGCTCCTACGAGCAGTACTTC.

The chain recombines TRBV7-9 with TRBJ1-1; D might be TRBD1 (6 bases). Germline CDR1 is SEHNR and CDR2 is FQNEAQ (reference sequence). V lost 4 bases and J 1 base, leaving 13 bases between the germline ends. The CDR3 totals 15 residues. The CDR3 sequence is CASSYYRAQNTEAFF. The CDR3 DNA follows: TGTGCCAGCAGCTACTACAGGGCGCAGAACACTGAAGCTTTCTTT.

This clone appeared a single time. This sequence joins TRBV7-3 and TRBJ1-1; TRBD1 might be the D (6 bases). The CDR3 runs to 13 residues. V lost 8 bases and J lost 0, with 10 bases in between. The germline V gene encodes CDR1 SGHTA and CDR2 FQGTGA. CDR3 loop: CASQQGLNTEAFF. CDR3 DNA: TGTGCCAGCCAGCAGGGGCTGAACACTGAAGCTTTCTTT. Supplemented by reference TRBV7-3 and TRBJ1-1, the full variable domain reads GAGVSQTPSNKVTEKGKYVELRCDPISGHTALYWYRQSLGQGPEFLIYFQGTGAADDSGLPNDRFFAVRPEGSVSTLKIQRTERGDSAVYLCASQQGLNTEAFFGQGTRLTVV.

A single count supports this clone. The genes are TRBV9 and TRBJ1-2; perhaps TRBD1 as D (5 bases). Trimming took 0 bases from V and 6 from J, leaving 6 bases between them. The CDR3 is 12 amino acids. Germline V lookup: CDR1 SGDLS, CDR2 YYNGEE. CDR3 region: CASSVGQNGYTF. CDR3 bases: TGTGCCAGCAGCGTAGGACAGAATGGCTACACCTTC. Complete variable domain (other parts from reference TRBV9 and TRBJ1-2): DSGVTQTPKHLITATGQRVTLRCSPRSGDLSVYWYQQSLDQGLQFLIQYYNGEERAKGNILERFSAQQFPDLHSELNLSSLELGDSALYFCASSVGQNGYTFGSGTRLTVV.

The gene calls are TRBV11-2 and TRBJ2-2; 8 bases align to TRBD2. The trim removed 4 bases at V and 0 bases at J, leaving 10 bases unmatched. The V gene's germline CDR1 is SGHAT and CDR2 FQNNGV. The CDR3 is made up of 18 amino acids. DNA for the CDR3: TGTGCCAGCAGCTACCCCTTCGGGGGGGGACCGAACACCGGGGAGCTGTTTTTT. This sequence encodes CASSYPFGGGPNTGELFF.

The V call is TRBV5-6, the J call TRBJ2-3; D unresolved. This CDR3 spans 17 amino acids. The V end lost 4 bases, the J end lost 4 bases, and 22 bases lay between the germline ends. Germline V lookup: CDR1 SGHDT, CDR2 YYEEEE. The CDR3 DNA reads TGTGCCAGCAGCCCCCTCCCAGAGGCACATCTAGCAGATACGCAGTATTTT. As protein: CASSPLPEAHLADTQYF.

J is TRBJ2-3 and V is TRBV5-4; D is ambiguous. Germline V gene lookup returns CDR1 SGHNT and CDR2 YYREEE (reference sequence). V dropped 0 bases and J dropped 0 bases, with 5 bases sitting between them. The CDR3 covers 14 residues. The CDR3 DNA reads as TGTGCCAGCAGCTTGGTAGTTAGCACAGATACGCAGTATTTT. It specifies CASSLVVSTDTQYF. Variable domain in full (rest from reference TRBV5-4 and TRBJ2-3): ETGVTQSPTHLIKTRGQQVTLRCSSQSGHNTVSWYQQALGQGPQFIFQYYREEENGRGNFPPRFSGLQFPNYSSELNVNALELDDSALYLCASSLVVSTDTQYFGPGTRLTVL.

J is TRBJ1-1 and V is TRBV7-3; a possible D gene is TRBD1 (6 bases). Trimming took off 1 base at V and 0 bases at J, with 15 bases between the two ends. The CDR3 covers 17 residues. CDR1 and CDR2 from the germline V gene are SGHTA and FQGTGA. The CDR3, as DNA: TGTGCCAGCAGCTTAATCGGGGGGGGCGAGCTGAACACTGAAGCTTTCTTT. This encodes CASSLIGGGELNTEAFF.

This chain links TRBV5-1 with TRBJ2-3; TRBD2 matches 7 bases. The junction had 6 bases not matched to a gene; V was cut back by 0 bases and J by 8 bases. The CDR3 length is 14 residues. Germline CDR1 SGHRS, CDR2 YFSETQ. The CDR3 region is CASSLVGGSGTQYF. CDR3 nucleotide sequence: TGCGCCAGCAGCTTGGTGGGGGGGAGCGGTACGCAGTATTTT.

The chain employs TRBV7-2 and TRBJ1-4, with D unresolved. The CDR3 spans 15 residues. The germline CDR1 and CDR2 sequences are SGHTA and FQGNSA. The V gene lost 1 base and the J gene lost 3 bases, with 9 bases spanning the gap. Here the CDR3 DNA reads TGTGCCAGCAGCTTAGATCTGAACTCTAATGAAAAACTGTTTTTT. Amino acid sequence: CASSLDLNSNEKLFF.

V is TRBV28 and J is TRBJ2-3, with TRBD1 matching 11 bases. Germline values: CDR1 MDHEN, CDR2 SYDVKM. Trimming cost V 6 bases and J 4 bases; bases outside gene matches: 6. The CDR3 spans 15 residues. The CDR3 reads CASRSRTGGADTQYF. The CDR3 nucleotides read TGTGCCAGCAGATCCCGGACAGGGGGCGCAGATACGCAGTATTTT.

This clone has a handful of counts. V usage is TRBV29-1 and J usage is TRBJ2-7; 11 bases fit TRBD1. Germline V gene lookup returns CDR1 SQVTM and CDR2 ANQGSEA. The length of the CDR3 is 17 residues. J gave up 1 base and V 5 bases, and 13 bases lay outside the gene matches. CDR3 sequence (DNA): TGCAGCGTTCTTACCCGGCACGGGACAGGGGGATCCTACGAGCAGTACTTC. Protein: CSVLTRHGTGGSYEQYF.

The genes are TRBV7-9 and TRBJ2-3, with 9 bases that match TRBD2. Trimming cost V 0 bases and J 5 bases; bases outside gene matches: 6. Germline assignment: CDR1 SEHNR and CDR2 FQNEAQ (reference sequence). The CDR3 runs to 16 residues. The CDR3 loop reads CASSLALAGGQDTQYF. Written as DNA, the CDR3 is TGTGCCAGCAGCTTAGCGCTGGCGGGGGGGCAAGATACGCAGTATTTT.

The rearrangement uses TRBV11-2 and TRBJ2-1; 9 nucleotides agree with TRBD1. The V gene end was trimmed by 4 bases and the J gene end by 8 bases; junction bases not matched to a gene: 9. This CDR3 is 15 amino acids long. CDR1 SGHAT and CDR2 FQNNGV come from the germline V gene. The CDR3 bases are TGTGCCAGCAGCTCCCGGGACAGGGTTCAGCATGAGCAGTTCTTC. Amino acids: CASSSRDRVQHEQFF.

The chain joins TRBV18 to TRBJ2-1; the D gene is possibly TRBD1 (6 bases). CDR3 size: 13 residues. Germline V gene lookup returns CDR1 KGHSH and CDR2 LQKENI. Trimming took 5 bases from V and 7 from J, leaving 12 bases between them. Here the CDR3 DNA reads TGTGCCAGCTCAGGCTTACAGGGAAATGAGCAGTTCTTC. Its protein product is CASSGLQGNEQFF.

With regard to this clone: One end of the junction does not line up with germline, which may come from a read error. The chain carries TRBV2 and TRBJ1-1, with D perhaps TRBD1 (5 bases). The CDR3 sequence is 13 residues long. Germline V gene lookup returns CDR1 SNHLY and CDR2 FYNNEI. The DNA of the CDR3 is TGTGCCAGCAGAGAAGACAGCAACACTGAAGCTTTCTTT. Translation gives CASREDSNTEAFF.